The following is a T cell receptor beta chain sequence with its context. Its antigen is as yet unknown. This specimen belongs to a study of CD8 T cells in Susac syndrome. Bulk CD8+ and CD4+ cells came from magnetic negative isolation; CD8+ TEMRA by FACS. The length of the CDR3 is 12 residues. Germline V gives CDR1 SGHDT, CDR2 YYEEEE. Trimming took off 4 bases at V and 6 bases at J, with 8 bases between the two ends. Overall study findings and caveats: The CD4+ T cell repertoires in Susac syndrome were not clonally expanded.

After extraction with the RNeasy kit, about 0.45 to 1 ug of the RNA was reverse transcribed using random hexamers. The CDR3 of TCR beta was amplified by immunoSEQ multiplex PCR across 54 Vbeta and 13 Jbeta. TCRdb redid the calling of the immunoSEQ multiplex PCR reads with MiXCR, one entry per CDR3 protein. This table has about 140,000 distinct CDR3 sequences, 85% to 95% appearing once. The receptor was isolated from a human donor with Susac syndrome. Sequencing was carried out using CD4+ T cells from PBMCs. The V and J genes are TRBV5-6 and TRBJ2-1; D is unresolved. The CDR3 bases are TGTGCCAGCAGCCATACTGGCAATGAGCAGTTCTTC. As protein: CASSHTGNEQFF. The variable domain in full, completed from reference TRBV5-6 and TRBJ2-1, reads DAGVTQSPTHLIKTRGQQVTLRCSPKSGHDTVSWYQQALGQGPQFIFQYYEEEERQRGNFPDRFSGHQFPNYSSELNVNALLLGDSALYLCASSHTGNEQFFGPGTRLTVL.